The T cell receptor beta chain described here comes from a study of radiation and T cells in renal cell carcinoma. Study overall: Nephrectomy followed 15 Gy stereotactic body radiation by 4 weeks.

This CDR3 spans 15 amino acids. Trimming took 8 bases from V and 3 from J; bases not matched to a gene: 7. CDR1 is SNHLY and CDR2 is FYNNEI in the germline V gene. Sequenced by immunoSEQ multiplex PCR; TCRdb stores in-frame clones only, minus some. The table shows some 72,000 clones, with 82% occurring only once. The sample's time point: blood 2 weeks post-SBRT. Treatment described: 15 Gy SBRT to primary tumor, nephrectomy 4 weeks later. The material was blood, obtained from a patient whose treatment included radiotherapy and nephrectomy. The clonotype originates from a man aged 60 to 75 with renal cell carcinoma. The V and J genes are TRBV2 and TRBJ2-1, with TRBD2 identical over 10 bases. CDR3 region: CASGKLAGVYNEQFF. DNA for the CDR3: TGTGCCAGCGGTAAGCTAGCGGGAGTCTACAATGAGCAGTTCTTC.